This T cell receptor beta chain was found in a study of low-dose radiotherapy and immunotherapy resistance in tumors. About the study: Study patients were administered oral aspirin at 300 mg daily for four cycles from cycle 1 day 1.

Time point reported: after trial treatment. Treatment here: LDRT plus nivolumab, ipilimumab, low-dose cyclophosphamide and aspirin (RACIN trial). J lost 8 bases, V lost 7 bases, and 9 bases had no gene match. CDR1 is MDHEN and CDR2 is SYDVKM in the germline V gene. This CDR3 comprises 13 residues. TRAV- and TRBV-specific primers were used for first-strand cDNA, which covered alpha and beta chains. The PCR that amplified TCRs ran for around 20 cycles, relying on a constant-region primer and a V-primer adapter. TCRdb re-analysed the reads in MiXCR, keeping a single row per CDR3 protein. This sample has about 84,000 distinct CDR3 sequences; around 17% occur once, and the top ten carry approximately 1.5%.

The clonotype comes from a male donor with prostate cancer. V is TRBV28 and J is TRBJ1-2, with 8 bases matching TRBD1. This specimen consisted of PBMCs, obtained after low-dose radiotherapy plus immunotherapy. Written as DNA, the CDR3 is TGTGCCAGCACCCTAACAGGGGGTGGGGGCTACACCTTC. Translating it yields CASTLTGGGGYTF.